This T cell receptor (beta chain) was captured by sequencing in a study of T cell repertoires in cytomegalovirus infection. Study context: It was the public TCR beta signatures that indicated both CMV infection and matching HLA type.

Germline assignment: CDR1 KGHDR and CDR2 SFDVKD. The CDR3 consists of 12 residues. The V end lost 5 bases, the J end lost 11 bases, and 14 bases lay between the germline ends. Each CDR3 protein gets one entry after TCRdb re-called the reads with MiXCR. The top ten clones hold about 20% of a sample with under 300,000 distinct CDR3 sequences, around 20% of them seen once. This clonotype was detected ten times or more. Antigen unknown. V is TRBV24-1 and J is TRBJ1-2; weak D call: TRBD1 (5 bases). The material sequenced was cultured PBMCs, taken from culture after CMV antigen stimulation. The source is a human donor in good health (CMV status not recorded). Some clones in this sample may be carry-over from other donors' samples. This CDR3 reads CATSATTEGYTF. The DNA of the CDR3 is TGTGCCACCAGTGCTACTACAGAGGGGTACACCTTC.